The 21 T cell receptor beta chains listed next were all sequenced from one sample in a study of human T cells and chemical hapten exposure. TCRdb fed the RACE reads into MiXCR, producing one record per CDR3 protein. This repertoire shows about 140,000 distinct CDR3 sequences, 10% to 15% found once; its top ten account for approximately 1.3%. Time point given: patch test 2, 6 weeks after DPC sensitization. As for treatment: therapeutic diphenylcyclopropenone sensitization with weekly scalp DPC. The specimen was whole blood, collected in connection with sensitization to the hapten diphenylcyclopropenone (DPC). The receptors come from a woman aged 45 to 65 with alopecia areata. Some clones in this sample may be carry-over from other donors' samples.

Many counts were recorded for this clonotype. The rearrangement links TRBV7-2 to TRBJ2-5, with a possible D match to TRBD2 (6 bases). This CDR3 spans 15 amino acids. V lost 5 bases to trimming and J lost 5 bases, with 18 bases between them. Germline V gene data show CDR1 as SGHTA and CDR2 as FQGNSA. CDR3 sequence: CASSPPNWEVETQYF. The DNA of the CDR3 is TGTGCCAGCAGCCCGCCCAACTGGGAGGTGGAGACCCAGTACTTC.

This clonotype has only a few counts. The chain couples TRBV12-3 or TRBV12-4 to TRBJ1-5; D is undetermined. The CDR3 covers 12 residues. The ends were cut back, 4 bases at V and 7 bases at J, with 8 bases in the middle. CDR3 sequence reads: CASSSHNQPQHF. The DNA for the CDR3 is TGTGCCAGCAGTTCCCACAACCAGCCCCAGCATTTT.

In this sample, this clonotype turned up a few times. This sequence joins TRBV7-9 and TRBJ2-3, with 9 bases identical to TRBD1. Unmatched junction bases numbered 10, after V lost 6 bases and J lost 3 bases. This CDR3 spans 16 amino acids. Germline CDR1 reads SEHNR; CDR2 reads FQNEAQ (reference sequence). CDR3 sequence (DNA): TGTGCCAGCAGGTACCCCGGGACAGGGTTGACAGATACGCAGTATTTT. Encoded protein: CASRYPGTGLTDTQYF.

This clonotype was observed a few times. This chain connects TRBV19 to TRBJ2-1; D remains unclear. Germline assignment: CDR1 LNHDA and CDR2 SQIVND (reference sequence). The CDR3 runs to 12 residues. V was trimmed by 5 bases and J by 9 bases, leaving 11 bases between them. CDR3 DNA: TGTGCCAGTAGTCCGAGAAGTGGTGAGCAGTTCTTC. Its translation: CASSPRSGEQFF.

The gene calls are TRBV20-1 and TRBJ1-1; D is perhaps TRBD1 (5 bases). V lost 0 bases and J 1 base, leaving 12 bases between the germline ends. Looked up from germline, CDR1 is DFQATT and CDR2 is SNEGSKA (reference sequence). CDR3 length: 15 residues. CDR3 nucleotide sequence: TGCAGTGCTAGAGAGGGGGGAGTAAAGAACACTGAAGCTTTCTTT. It encodes CSAREGGVKNTEAFF.

This clonotype was found a few times. Written as DNA, the CDR3 is TGTGCCAGCAGCCCAGGGGACGAAGATACGCAGTATTTT. Protein: CASSPGDEDTQYF. The V call is TRBV12-3 or TRBV12-4, the J call TRBJ2-3, with TRBD1 as a possible D gene (6 bases). Trimming removed 6 bases at V and 5 bases at J, with 12 bases between. The CDR3 contains 13 residues.

The gene calls are TRBV6-2 or TRBV6-3 and TRBJ1-5; D may be TRBD1 (5 bases). CDR3 length: 15 residues. CDR1 and CDR2 (germline): MNHEY, SVGEGT. V lost 2 bases and J 2 bases, leaving 10 bases between the germline ends. The CDR3 reads CASSYAGSGNQPQHF. The CDR3 DNA sequence: TGTGCCAGCAGTTACGCAGGGTCGGGCAATCAGCCCCAGCATTTT.

V is TRBV11-2 and J is TRBJ2-1, with TRBD2 identical over 11 bases. Trimming removed 3 bases from V and 9 bases from J; junction bases left unmatched: 10. Germline loops: CDR1 SGHAT, CDR2 FQNNGV. The CDR3 spans 16 residues. This CDR3 is CASSFRSGRALPEQFF. The CDR3 region has the DNA TGTGCCAGCAGCTTCCGTAGCGGGAGGGCCCTCCCTGAGCAGTTCTTC. Variable domain in full (rest from reference TRBV11-2 and TRBJ2-1): EAGVAQSPRYKIIEKRQSVAFWCNPISGHATLYWYQQILGQGPKLLIQFQNNGVVDDSQLPKDRFSAERLKGVDSTLKIQPAKLEDSAVYLCASSFRSGRALPEQFFGPGTRLTVL.

At least ten counts were recorded for this clonotype. This sequence joins TRBV7-9 and TRBJ1-2; maybe TRBD1 (6 bases). The germline CDR1 and CDR2 sequences are SEHNR and FQNEAQ (reference sequence). V lost 5 bases and J 1 base, leaving 11 bases between the germline ends. The CDR3 contains 14 residues. The DNA of the CDR3 is TGTGCCAGCAGCCGGGACAATTTTAACTATGGCTACACCTTC. As protein: CASSRDNFNYGYTF.

This clonotype has at least ten counts. The chain links TRBV20-1 to TRBJ1-2; no firm D call. Between the trimmed V and J ends, which lost 5 bases and 6 bases, there was a span of 10 bases. Germline CDR1 reads DFQATT; CDR2 reads SNEGSKA (reference sequence). This CDR3 is built from 11 residues. The CDR3 protein is CSAPLAHGYTF. The CDR3 nucleotides read TGCAGTGCTCCCCTAGCACATGGCTACACCTTC.

The chain combines TRBV20-1 with TRBJ2-3; D remains unclear. The germline V gene has CDR1 DFQATT and CDR2 SNEGSKA (reference sequence). This CDR3 is built from 11 residues. Trimming left V 5 bases short and J 2 bases short, with 5 bases between. The chain's CDR3 is CSAQVTDTQYF. DNA of the CDR3: TGCAGTGCTCAAGTCACAGATACGCAGTATTTT.

This clonotype was seen at least ten times. V usage is TRBV11-2 and J usage is TRBJ2-7, with D tentatively TRBD1 (5 bases). Germline CDR1 reads SGHAT; CDR2 reads FQNNGV. The CDR3 spans 16 residues. Trimming removed 3 bases at V and 0 bases at J, with 15 bases between. This CDR3 reads CASSFLIRDPSYEQYF. In DNA, the CDR3 is TGTGCCAGCAGCTTCCTGATCAGGGATCCCTCCTACGAGCAGTACTTC.

This clonotype occurred a few times. A read error may produce the germline difference seen at one junction end. V is TRBV7-7 and J is TRBJ2-5, with 10 bases matching TRBD1. The length of the CDR3 is 15 residues. The V gene's germline CDR1 is SSHAT and CDR2 FNYEAQ (reference sequence). CDR3 in amino acids: CASSLGTGVSETQYF. CDR3 nucleotide sequence: TGTGCTAGCAGCTTAGGGACAGGGGTTTCAGAGACCCAGTACTTC.

This clonotype was seen repeatedly, ten times or more. This chain connects TRBV13 to TRBJ2-2, with 8 bases aligning to TRBD1. Germline lookup yields CDR1 PRHDT and CDR2 FYEKMQ (reference sequence). The J segment lost 4 bases and the V segment lost 3 bases, leaving 4 bases of the junction unmatched. The CDR3 contains 15 residues. CDR3: CASSFDRGSTGELFF. As DNA, the CDR3 is TGTGCCAGCAGCTTTGACAGGGGTAGCACCGGGGAGCTGTTTTTT. The full variable domain, rest sourced from reference TRBV13 and TRBJ2-2, is AAGVIQSPRHLIKEKRETATLKCYPIPRHDTVYWYQQGPGQDPQFLISFYEKMQSDKGSIPDRFSAQQFSDYHSELNMSSLELGDSALYFCASSFDRGSTGELFFGEGSRLTVL.

V is TRBV27 and J is TRBJ2-6, with D perhaps matching TRBD1 (5 bases). V was cut by 6 bases and J by 0 bases, with 12 bases left in between. This CDR3 comprises 16 residues. Germline V CDR1 and CDR2: MNHEY, SMNVEV (reference sequence). The CDR3 reads CASRRTLDSGANVLTF. The CDR3 DNA reads as TGTGCCAGCAGGAGGACATTAGACTCTGGGGCCAACGTCCTGACTTTC. Using reference TRBV27 and TRBJ2-6 for the parts outside the CDR3, the full variable domain is EAQVTQNPRYLITVTGKKLTVTCSQNMNHEYMSWYRQDPGLGLRQIYYSMNVEVTDKGDVPEGYKVSRKEKRNFPLILESPSPNQTSLYFCASRRTLDSGANVLTFGAGSRLTVL.

This clonotype was seen repeatedly, ten times or more. The rearrangement links TRBV20-1 to TRBJ1-6, with D tentatively TRBD1 (5 bases). CDR1 and CDR2 from the germline V gene are DFQATT and SNEGSKA (reference sequence). This CDR3 spans 13 amino acids. Trimming shortened V by 0 bases and J by 9 bases, and 9 bases separated the two germline ends. CDR3 region: CSARDRALSPLHF. In nucleotides, the CDR3 is TGCAGTGCTAGAGACAGGGCCCTTTCACCCCTCCACTTT.

This clonotype turned up a few times. This chain joins TRBV6-2 or TRBV6-3 and TRBJ2-7, with 7 bases that match TRBD2. The V gene's germline CDR1 is MNHEY and CDR2 SVGEGT. This CDR3 is built from 13 residues. V dropped 6 bases and J dropped 2; count of bases not matched to a gene: 4. The CDR3 bases are TGTGCCAGCAGAAGCGGGGCCGCCTACGAGCAGTACTTC. Translating it yields CASRSGAAYEQYF.

V usage is TRBV4-3 and J usage is TRBJ2-3; 14 nucleotides match TRBD2. Germline-derived CDR1 and CDR2 are LGHNA and YSLEER. This CDR3 has 17 amino acids. The trim removed 0 bases at V and 4 bases at J, leaving 3 bases unmatched. CDR3 DNA sequence: TGCGCCAGCAGCCAAGATGGGGGACTAGCGGGAGCAGATACGCAGTATTTT. Amino acids: CASSQDGGLAGADTQYF.

This clonotype was seen at least ten times. The CDR3 loop reads CSVRGGEQFF. The CDR3, as DNA: TGCAGCGTCAGGGGCGGCGAGCAGTTCTTC. The chain employs TRBV29-1 and TRBJ2-1, with D possibly TRBD1 on 6 matching bases. CDR3 length equals 10 residues. Germline values: CDR1 SQVTM, CDR2 ANQGSEA. V lost 6 bases and J lost 10, with 10 bases in between.

Many counts were recorded for this clonotype. This chain links TRBV20-1 with TRBJ2-5; 9 positions match TRBD2. V gave up 3 bases and J gave up 1 base; unmatched junction bases: 6. The germline gives CDR1 DFQATT, CDR2 SNEGSKA (reference sequence). CDR3 length equals 15 residues. The CDR3, as DNA: TGCAGTGCTAGTCCCGGGACTAGCCCCCAAGAGACCCAGTACTTC. Translating gives CSASPGTSPQETQYF.

The V and J genes are TRBV9 and TRBJ2-2; possible D gene TRBD2, 6 bases. The CDR3 runs 16 residues. CDR1 and CDR2 from the germline V gene are SGDLS and YYNGEE. V was clipped by 0 bases and J by 6 bases, with 15 bases between them. The CDR3 reads CASSVGATSQAGELFF. As DNA, the CDR3 is TGTGCCAGCAGCGTAGGAGCGACTAGTCAGGCCGGGGAGCTGTTTTTT.